A selection of T cell receptor beta chains follows, all from one sample in a study of beta chain features in type 1 diabetes. Repertoires were generated with immunoSEQ multiplex PCR, while TCRdb's copy carries only in-frame clones and drops some. The table has fewer than 650,000 clones, roughly 15% seen once. Sequencing was done on a sample of naive CD4+ T cells from blood. Receptor source: a man between 18 and 35 years old in good health. Each CDR3 is given with its conserved first and last residue. Fields, in order: clone size, V gene, D gene, J gene, CDR3 DNA, CDR3 protein. The D gene is left open where the match is weak. Size values are once, few and many counts, or a class for expanded clones, and some rows have none.

NA	TRBV29-1	NA	TRBJ2-1	TGCAGCGTTGAAGGGCGGCCTAGCGTACAGGAGCAGTTCTTC	CSVEGRPSVQEQFF
NA	TRBV27	NA	TRBJ1-6	TGTGCCAGCACGGTCAGGGGCGCACCTTCACCCCTCCACTTT	CASTVRGAPSPLHF
NA	TRBV7-3	NA	TRBJ2-4	TGTGCCAGCAGCTTAGGAGGCAGCAAAAACATTCAGTACTTC	CASSLGGSKNIQYF
NA	TRBV7-2	TRBD2	TRBJ2-1	TGTGCCAGCAGCGACTCCCGACTAGCGGGTACCGACAATGAGCAGTTCTTC	CASSDSRLAGTDNEQFF
few	TRBV7-9	NA	TRBJ1-4	TGTGCCAGCAGCTTAGCGGGCCTTGCAACTAATGAAAAACTGTTTTTT	CASSLAGLATNEKLFF
few	TRBV7-2	NA	TRBJ1-2	TGTGCCAGCAGCTTAGCGTCAGGGACTAACTATGGCTACACCTTC	CASSLASGTNYGYTF
few	TRBV18	NA	TRBJ1-5	TGTGCCAGCTCACCCAGGGTCGATCAGCCCCAGCATTTT	CASSPRVDQPQHF
NA	TRBV6-5	NA	TRBJ1-1	TGTGCCAGCAGACACGTCCTTGAGGCTTTCTTT	CASRHVLEAFF
few	TRBV7-9	NA	TRBJ1-6	TGTGCCAGCAGCAAAGGCAGGGGCCACTCCTATAATTCACCCCTCCACTTT	CASSKGRGHSYNSPLHF
few	TRBV2	NA	TRBJ1-3	TGTGCCAGCAGTGAGACCAGGAGCTCTGGAAACACCATATATTTT	CASSETRSSGNTIYF
few	TRBV30	NA	TRBJ2-7	TGTGCCTGGAGTGTGAGGCGCGAGCAGTACTTC	CAWSVRREQYF
NA	TRBV28	TRBD1	TRBJ1-5	TGTGCCAGCGGCTTATTCCAGGGGGGCCAGCCCCAGCATTTT	CASGLFQGGQPQHF
NA	TRBV5-1	NA	TRBJ2-3	TGCGCCAGCAGCTCGGACAGTAGCACAGATACGCAGTATTTT	CASSSDSSTDTQYF
NA	TRBV6-5	NA	TRBJ2-3	TGTGCCAGCAGTTCACACAGGGTTCCTAGCACAGATACGCAGTATTTT	CASSSHRVPSTDTQYF
few	TRBV19	TRBD1	TRBJ2-5	TGTGCCAGTAGTACCCTGACAGGGAAAGAGACCCAGTACTTC	CASSTLTGKETQYF
few	TRBV9	TRBD1	TRBJ1-6	TGTGCCAGCAGCCCCAGACAGGGAGATTATAATTCACCCCTCCACTTT	CASSPRQGDYNSPLHF
few	TRBV18	TRBD1	TRBJ2-7	TGTGCCAGCTCCTTGGACAGGAACTACGAGCAGTACTTC	CASSLDRNYEQYF
few	TRBV6-4	NA	TRBJ2-7	TGTGCCAGCACTGCCAGGGGAACCTACGAGCAGTACTTC	CASTARGTYEQYF
few	TRBV5-1	TRBD2	TRBJ2-3	TGCGCCAGCAGCTTGGCGGTAGCGGGGTACACAGATACGCAGTATTTT	CASSLAVAGYTDTQYF
NA	TRBV28	NA	TRBJ1-4	TGTGCCAGCAGTCTACTTCTCCTACAGGGTTTGAGAGAAAAACTGTTTTTT	CASSLLLLQGLREKLFF
NA	TRBV5-4	TRBD1	TRBJ2-5	TGTGCCAGCAGCGCGGACAGGGAGAAAGAGACCCAGTACTTC	CASSADREKETQYF
NA	TRBV4-1	NA	TRBJ1-3	TGCGCCAGCAGCCAAGATCCAGCAGGAAACACCATATATTTT	CASSQDPAGNTIYF
few	TRBV4-3	NA	TRBJ1-5	TGCGCCAGCAGCCAAGATACAAATTGGCGACAACAATATCAGCCCCAGCATTTT	CASSQDTNWRQQYQPQHF
NA	TRBV7-3	NA	TRBJ1-1	TGTGCCAGCAGTTCTGGGGCGAACACTGAAGCTTTCTTT	CASSSGANTEAFF
few	TRBV2	NA	TRBJ1-2	TGTGCCAGCAGTGTGGACAGCTTCTATGGCTACACCTTC	CASSVDSFYGYTF
NA	TRBV9	TRBD1	TRBJ2-2	TGTGCCAGCAGGTTGACAGGGGAGAACACCGGGGAGCTGTTTTTT	CASRLTGENTGELFF
NA	TRBV28	TRBD1	TRBJ2-4	TGTGCCAGCAGGCCTACAGGGGCAACGGACATTCAGTACTTC	CASRPTGATDIQYF
NA	TRBV7-2	NA	TRBJ2-7	TGTGCCAGCAGCTTCGACCCCTCCTACGAGCAGTACTTC	CASSFDPSYEQYF
few	TRBV28	NA	TRBJ2-2	TGTGCCAGCATCCGGCGCGTTGACACCGGGGAGCTGTTTTTT	CASIRRVDTGELFF
NA	TRBV7-2	NA	TRBJ2-1	TGTGCCAGCAGCCCCCGCGAGGGAGCCGTGGCGTTCTTC	CASSPREGAVAFF
NA	TRBV5-1	TRBD1	TRBJ1-2	TGCGCCAGCAGCTCTCCGGGACAGGGCTATGGCTACACCTTC	CASSSPGQGYGYTF
few	TRBV4-2	NA	TRBJ1-4	TGTGCCAGCAGCCAGCCCCAAGGAGGGAATGAAAAACTGTTTTTT	CASSQPQGGNEKLFF
NA	TRBV28	TRBD1	TRBJ1-5	TGTGCCAGCACCCAAGGGACAGGATATCAGCCCCAGCATTTT	CASTQGTGYQPQHF
few	TRBV5-1	TRBD1	TRBJ1-4	TGCGCCAGCAGCTTACACGACAGGGGAACTAATGAAAAACTGTTTTTT	CASSLHDRGTNEKLFF
few	TRBV4-3	TRBD2	TRBJ2-1	TGCGCCAGCAGCCAAGATGGCAGGGCCGGGAGGTCCTACAATGAGCAGTTCTTC	CASSQDGRAGRSYNEQFF
few	TRBV5-4	TRBD2	TRBJ2-5	TGTGCCAGCAGCTTGGTGCGGGAGATGGTCCAAGAGACCCAGTACTTC	CASSLVREMVQETQYF
few	TRBV7-9	TRBD2	TRBJ2-5	TGTGCCAGCAGCACCCGACTAGCGGGAGTGGGGACCCAGTACTTC	CASSTRLAGVGTQYF